The 32 T cell receptor beta chains given below trace back to one sample, sequenced in a study of radiotherapy plus CTLA-4 blockade in lung cancer. Profiling relied on immunoSEQ multiplex PCR, and the TCRdb table lists in-frame clones only, not all of them. Among roughly 90,000 clones, about 86% were seen once, and the ten largest hold approximately 5%. Sequenced material: peripheral blood, taken from a patient treated with radiotherapy plus ipilimumab. These receptors were obtained from a human donor with non-small cell lung cancer that progressed on radiotherapy plus ipilimumab.

The chain uses TRBV14 and TRBJ2-3; D is unclear. V shed 1 base and J shed 5 bases, with 10 bases lying between them. This CDR3 is 14 amino acids long. CDR1 is SGHDN and CDR2 is FVKESK in the germline V gene. CDR3 region: CASSQAWYLDTQYF. CDR3 DNA sequence: TGTGCCAGCAGCCAAGCGTGGTACTTAGATACGCAGTATTTT.

The chain carries TRBV2 and TRBJ1-2; D call uncertain. The V end lost 7 bases, the J end lost 0 bases, and 9 bases lay between the germline ends. The CDR3 runs 13 residues. CDR1 and CDR2 from the germline V gene are SNHLY and FYNNEI. CDR3 sequence reads: CASIQAPNYGYTF. CDR3 DNA: TGTGCCAGCATCCAGGCCCCTAACTATGGCTACACCTTC.

This clone has a single count. The chain recombines TRBV5-4 with TRBJ2-7; maybe TRBD1 (6 bases). V dropped 4 bases and J dropped 5 bases, with 10 bases sitting between them. CDR3 size: 12 residues. CDR1 is SGHNT and CDR2 is YYREEE in the germline V gene (reference sequence). CDR3 loop: CASSPDSNEQYF. The CDR3 DNA is TGTGCCAGCAGCCCGGACAGTAACGAGCAGTACTTC.

This chain links TRBV11-2 with TRBJ2-7, with D possibly being TRBD2 (5 bases). V dropped 1 base and J dropped 6 bases, with 10 bases sitting between them. This CDR3 region has 13 residues. Per germline, CDR1 SGHAT and CDR2 FQNNGV. This CDR3 is CASSLVPEGEQYF. In DNA form, the CDR3 reads TGTGCCAGCAGCTTAGTCCCCGAGGGCGAGCAGTACTTC.

This chain links TRBV7-3 with TRBJ2-5, with TRBD2 identical over 8 bases. Germline CDR1 reads SGHTA; CDR2 reads FQGTGA. V lost 5 bases to trimming and J lost 2 bases; unmatched junction nucleotides: 7. This CDR3 spans 15 amino acids. The CDR3 sequence is CASSLQAGVQETQYF. The CDR3 DNA follows: TGTGCCAGCAGCCTACAAGCGGGAGTACAAGAGACCCAGTACTTC.

Only a few counts were recorded for this clone. This chain joins TRBV19 and TRBJ1-5, with D tentatively TRBD1 (6 bases). V lost 6 bases to trimming and J lost 6 bases, with 15 bases between them. Germline assignment: CDR1 LNHDA and CDR2 SQIVND (reference sequence). The CDR3 totals 14 residues. DNA for the CDR3: TGTGCCAGTAGCCGAGGGGGGTTTGGTCAGCCCCAGCATTTT. Translated, it gives CASSRGGFGQPQHF.

This chain uses TRBV7-8 with TRBJ2-1; 10 positions agree with TRBD2. The CDR3 loop spans 15 amino acids. The germline CDR1 and CDR2 sequences are SGHVS and FQNEAQ. The V segment lost 1 base and the J segment 9 bases; nucleotides outside the gene matches: 6. The CDR3 protein is CASSLVASGSGEQFF. Written as DNA, the CDR3 is TGTGCCAGCAGCTTAGTGGCTAGCGGGAGTGGTGAGCAGTTCTTC. The whole variable domain, remainder taken from reference TRBV7-8 and TRBJ2-1, is GAGVSQSPRYKVAKRGQDVALRCDPISGHVSLFWYQQALGQGPEFLTYFQNEAQLDKSGLPSDRFFAERPEGSVSTLKIQRTQQEDSAVYLCASSLVASGSGEQFFGPGTRLTVL.

Comments on this clone: The sample has other DNA sequences that encode this CDR3 too. CDR3 bases: TGCGCCAGCAGCCCCGGACAGGGAAATCAGCCCCAGCATTTT. It is translated as CASSPGQGNQPQHF. The chain links TRBV5-1 to TRBJ1-5; 8 bases fit TRBD1. The germline V gene has CDR1 SGHRS and CDR2 YFSETQ. The ends lost 4 bases at V and 4 bases at J; junction bases unmatched: 4. The CDR3 covers 14 residues.

The chain joins TRBV7-8 to TRBJ2-7; 9 nucleotides match TRBD2. Per germline, CDR1 SGHVS and CDR2 FQNEAQ. The CDR3 has 12 amino acids. Trimming removed 4 bases from V and 13 bases from J; junction bases left unmatched: 8. The CDR3 loop reads CASSSGGTSSYF. CDR3 bases: TGTGCCAGCAGCTCCGGGGGGACTAGCAGTTACTTC.

The chain links TRBV7-8 to TRBJ2-3; tentatively, D is TRBD2 (5 bases). Germline CDR1 SGHVS, CDR2 FQNEAQ. The CDR3 consists of 13 residues. Trimming stripped 1 base from V and 3 bases from J, with 5 bases between. CDR3 DNA sequence: TGTGCCAGCAGCTTAGGGACTACAGATACGCAGTATTTT. Encoded protein: CASSLGTTDTQYF.

The V and J genes are TRBV6-6 and TRBJ1-5, with D possibly TRBD1 on 6 matching bases. Germline assignment: CDR1 MNHNY and CDR2 SVGAGI (reference sequence). The CDR3 spans 15 residues. With 6 bases removed from V and 6 bases from J, the gap between germline ends came to 18 bases. In DNA, the CDR3 is TGTGCCAGCAGCCGGACAGACTATCTGGGTCAGCCCCAGCATTTT. Translation: CASSRTDYLGQPQHF.

This chain uses TRBV29-1 with TRBJ2-3; a weak D match, TRBD1 (6 bases). Trimming took 5 bases from V and 1 from J, leaving 7 bases between them. Germline V gene sequence: CDR1 SQVTM, CDR2 ANQGSEA. The CDR3 consists of 12 residues. The chain's CDR3 is CSVRQGTDTQYF. The CDR3 DNA is TGCAGCGTTCGACAGGGCACAGATACGCAGTATTTT.

This clone was counted a single time. This chain joins TRBV5-1 and TRBJ2-7; 9 nucleotides line up with TRBD2. The germline V gene has CDR1 SGHRS and CDR2 YFSETQ. Unmatched junction bases numbered 14, after V lost 4 bases and J lost 0 bases. The CDR3 runs to 18 residues. This CDR3 is CASSREGWVAGDSYEQYF. CDR3 in DNA: TGCGCCAGCAGCCGCGAAGGTTGGGTAGCGGGAGACTCCTACGAGCAGTACTTC.

This sequence joins TRBV11-3 and TRBJ1-1; D is uncertain. CDR1 and CDR2 from the germline V gene are SGHNT and YENEEA. The CDR3 extends over 12 amino acids. Trimming removed 1 base at V and 4 bases at J, with 4 bases between. For the CDR3, the DNA is TGTGCCAGCAGCTTAGGTGTCACTGAAGCTTTCTTT. Protein: CASSLGVTEAFF.

The chain uses TRBV9 and TRBJ2-1; TRBD2 matches 7 bases. The ends lost 1 base at V and 0 bases at J; junction bases unmatched: 10. CDR1 is SGDLS, CDR2 YYNGEE, per germline. The CDR3 covers 18 residues. CDR3 residues: CASSVLDSGGSSYNEQFF. The CDR3 DNA reads TGTGCCAGCAGCGTATTAGACTCCGGCGGGAGCTCCTACAATGAGCAGTTCTTC.

V usage is TRBV30 and J usage is TRBJ1-3; 7 bases map to TRBD1. Unmatched junction bases numbered 18, after V lost 7 bases and J lost 0 bases. From germline, CDR1 is GTSNPN and CDR2 SVGIG (reference sequence). The CDR3 totals 18 residues. The CDR3 here is CASPAPDRRSHSGNTIYF. CDR3 bases: TGTGCCTCTCCGGCCCCGGACAGGCGATCTCACTCTGGAAACACCATATATTTT.

The V gene is TRBV19, the J gene TRBJ1-2; D remains ambiguous. From germline, CDR1 is LNHDA and CDR2 SQIVND (reference sequence). With 6 bases removed from V and 4 bases from J, the gap between germline ends came to 12 bases. The CDR3 contains 13 residues. Here the CDR3 DNA reads TGTGCCAGTAGCCCGCTTCAAAGCTATGGCTACACCTTC. It specifies CASSPLQSYGYTF.

This clone was counted only a few times. The genes are TRBV18 and TRBJ2-7; no clear D. The CDR3 sequence is 13 residues long. In germline, CDR1 is KGHSH, CDR2 LQKENI. Trimming removed 3 bases from V and 2 bases from J, with 8 bases in between. Here the CDR3 DNA reads TGTGCCAGCTCACCCTCCAGTACCTACGAGCAGTACTTC. The encoded protein is CASSPSSTYEQYF.

The chain recombines TRBV5-1 with TRBJ2-3; TRBD2 is a possible D gene (7 bases). Germline assignment: CDR1 SGHRS and CDR2 YFSETQ. V lost 6 bases to trimming and J lost 4 bases, with 18 bases between them. The CDR3 consists of 15 residues. The CDR3 is CASTKGGFGADTQYF. The DNA for the CDR3 is TGCGCCAGCACAAAGGGGGGGTTTGGCGCAGATACGCAGTATTTT.

The rearrangement joins TRBV27 to TRBJ2-6; no clear D. Germline values: CDR1 MNHEY, CDR2 SMNVEV (reference sequence). With 3 bases removed from V and 2 bases from J, the gap between germline ends came to 5 bases. The CDR3 loop spans 14 amino acids. The CDR3 DNA follows: TGTGCCAGCAGTTTTACTGCTGGGGCCAACGTCCTGACTTTC. It is translated as CASSFTAGANVLTF.

V and J are TRBV9 and TRBJ2-1, with a possible D match to TRBD2 (5 bases). The germline V gene encodes CDR1 SGDLS and CDR2 YYNGEE. V was cut by 0 bases and J by 2 bases, with 9 bases left in between. This CDR3 has 15 residues. CDR3 DNA sequence: TGTGCCAGCAGCGTAGGCGGACTCACCTACAATGAGCAGTTCTTC. Translated: CASSVGGLTYNEQFF.

The CDR3 here is CASGLGRGAYNEQFF. The DNA for the CDR3 is TGTGCTAGTGGTTTGGGCCGGGGCGCATACAATGAGCAGTTCTTC. The gene calls are TRBV12-5 and TRBJ2-1; D might be TRBD1 or TRBD2, each matching 5 bases. CDR1 and CDR2 (germline): LGHNT, FRNRAP. This CDR3 has 15 residues. V was pared by 1 base and J by 4 bases, with 11 bases between.

The rearrangement links TRBV5-4 to TRBJ2-7; D is unresolved. The germline CDR1 and CDR2 sequences are SGHNT and YYREEE (reference sequence). Trimming stripped 4 bases from V and 6 bases from J, with 20 bases between. The CDR3 sequence is 15 residues long. The CDR3 region is CASSSFARSPLEQYF. CDR3 bases: TGTGCCAGCAGCAGCTTTGCCCGCTCCCCACTCGAGCAGTACTTC.

This chain uses TRBV6-5 with TRBJ1-1; TRBD1 agrees at 11 bases. In germline, CDR1 is MNHEY, CDR2 SVGAGI. V shed 6 bases and J 7 bases; nucleotides not matched to a gene: 7. The length of the CDR3 is 14 residues. This CDR3 reads CASSWTGGFGEAFF. Written as DNA, the CDR3 is TGTGCCAGCAGCTGGACAGGGGGCTTTGGTGAAGCTTTCTTT.

The gene calls are TRBV2 and TRBJ2-2; a possible D gene is TRBD1 (6 bases). V lost 5 bases and J lost 7, with 17 bases in between. The CDR3 has 15 amino acids. Germline values: CDR1 SNHLY, CDR2 FYNNEI. CDR3 residues: CASSRVGRGNGELFF. DNA of the CDR3: TGTGCCAGCAGTCGAGTCGGCAGGGGCAACGGGGAGCTGTTTTTT.

The chain uses TRBV5-1 and TRBJ1-4; D uncertain. This CDR3 has 15 amino acids. CDR1 is SGHRS and CDR2 is YFSETQ in the germline V gene. The V end lost 4 bases, the J end lost 7 bases, and 17 bases lay between the germline ends. DNA of the CDR3: TGCGCCAGCAGCCTTGCGGAGGCGGGGAGTGAAAAACTGTTTTTT. Residues: CASSLAEAGSEKLFF.

V and J are TRBV25-1 and TRBJ2-3, with D uncertain. V was pared by 3 bases and J by 2 bases, with 6 bases between. The CDR3 covers 13 residues. Germline V CDR1 and CDR2: MGHDK, SYGVNS. The CDR3 here is CASSEASTDTQYF. In DNA, the CDR3 is TGTGCCAGCAGTGAGGCCTCCACAGATACGCAGTATTTT.

The CDR3 sequence is CASSFLGQGDEKLFF. The CDR3 DNA follows: TGTGCCAGCAGCTTCCTGGGCCAGGGGGATGAAAAACTGTTTTTT. The chain couples TRBV7-9 to TRBJ1-4; 7 bases line up with TRBD1. V trimming: 3 bases; J trimming: 6 bases; junction bases outside the gene matches: 7. The CDR3 spans 15 residues. The V gene's germline CDR1 is SEHNR and CDR2 FQNEAQ (reference sequence).

The gene calls are TRBV19 and TRBJ2-7; perhaps TRBD1 as D (5 bases). The CDR3 is 16 amino acids. V was pared by 5 bases and J by 0 bases, with 17 bases between. Looked up from germline, CDR1 is LNHDA and CDR2 is SQIVND (reference sequence). CDR3 coding DNA: TGTGCCAGTAGTGGGCTAGGGGCGACGAGCTCCTACGAGCAGTACTTC. This translates into CASSGLGATSSYEQYF.

The chain recombines TRBV7-8 with TRBJ1-3; D is unclear. V was shortened by 1 base and J by 0 bases, with 16 bases between the two germline ends. Germline V gene lookup returns CDR1 SGHVS and CDR2 FQNEAQ. The CDR3 runs to 18 residues. DNA of the CDR3: TGTGCCAGCAGCTTAGAAGTTCTAGCTGTTAGCTCTGGAAACACCATATATTTT. Protein product: CASSLEVLAVSSGNTIYF.

CDR3 nucleotide sequence: TGCGCCAGCAGCCGGACAGGGATGGACTACGAGCAGTACTTC. Protein: CASSRTGMDYEQYF. V usage is TRBV5-1 and J usage is TRBJ2-7; 8 bases fit TRBD1. Trimming at V came to 4 bases and at J to 3 bases, leaving 6 bases not matched to a gene. This CDR3 region has 14 residues. CDR1 is SGHRS and CDR2 is YFSETQ in the germline V gene.

CDR3 residues: CASSLGRSSYEQYF. The CDR3 DNA reads TGCGCCAGCAGCTTAGGCAGGAGCTCCTACGAGCAGTACTTC. The rearrangement joins TRBV5-1 to TRBJ2-7; no reliable D call. Trimming left V 2 bases short and J 0 bases short, with 9 bases between. Germline V gene lookup returns CDR1 SGHRS and CDR2 YFSETQ. The CDR3 spans 14 residues.